The rows below give T cell receptor beta chains drawn from one sample of a study of cytomegalovirus exposure and HLA in healthy donors. TCRdb's copy holds only in-frame clones and misses some; the assay was immunoSEQ multiplex PCR. The table has some 120,000 clones, more than 70% seen once; the top ten hold 1.4%. The sample consisted of PBMCs. The receptors originated from a man aged 25-40 years in good health and CMV-seronegative. The CDR3 runs from the conserved cysteine through the conserved F or W. The D gene is left open where the match is weak. The size entry is marked missing in some rows and otherwise reads once, few, many or a size class.

CDR3nt: TGTGCCAGCAGTGGTTCCGGGGAAACGCAGCCCCAGCATTTT; CDR3aa: CASSGSGETQPQHF; d_gene: .; j_gene: TRBJ1-5; v_gene: TRBV2; abundance: .
CDR3nt: TGTGCCAGCAGCCAGAGCCAGCGGGAGGGCCGGGAGACCCAGTACTTC; CDR3aa: CASSQSQREGRETQYF; d_gene: TRBD2; j_gene: TRBJ2-5; v_gene: TRBV4-2; abundance: .
CDR3nt: TGTGCCAGCAGTGAACGACTAGCTTTGCCCGGGGAGCTGTTTTTT; CDR3aa: CASSERLALPGELFF; d_gene: TRBD2; j_gene: TRBJ2-2; v_gene: TRBV6-4; abundance: once
CDR3nt: TGCAGCGTTGAGCGACAGCTCGAACGGACTGAAGCTTTCTTT; CDR3aa: CSVERQLERTEAFF; d_gene: .; j_gene: TRBJ1-1; v_gene: TRBV29-1; abundance: .
CDR3nt: TGCGCCAGCAATCTCGAGGGAGGCAAACAAGAGACCCAGTACTTC; CDR3aa: CASNLEGGKQETQYF; d_gene: .; j_gene: TRBJ2-5; v_gene: TRBV5-1; abundance: .
CDR3nt: TGTGCCAGCAGCTTGGGGACCGGGACTAACAATGAGCAGTTCTTC; CDR3aa: CASSLGTGTNNEQFF; d_gene: TRBD2; j_gene: TRBJ2-1; v_gene: TRBV5-4; abundance: .
CDR3nt: TGTGCCAGCAGCTCGACTAGCGGCGAGCAGTACTTC; CDR3aa: CASSSTSGEQYF; d_gene: TRBD2; j_gene: TRBJ2-7; v_gene: TRBV5-6; abundance: .
CDR3nt: TGTGCCAGTAGTATAATAGACAGGGACACTGAAGCTTTCTTT; CDR3aa: CASSIIDRDTEAFF; d_gene: TRBD1; j_gene: TRBJ1-1; v_gene: TRBV19; abundance: .
CDR3nt: TGTGGTGTGCAGGGGGGTCGCAATCAGCCCCAGCATTTT; CDR3aa: CGVQGGRNQPQHF; d_gene: TRBD1; j_gene: TRBJ1-5; v_gene: TRBV19; abundance: .
CDR3nt: TGCGCCAGCAGCGCGACTAGCGGGGGATACGAGCAGTACTTC; CDR3aa: CASSATSGGYEQYF; d_gene: TRBD2; j_gene: TRBJ2-7; v_gene: TRBV5-1; abundance: .
CDR3nt: TGTGCCAGCAGTTACGGTGGCGGCTACACCTTC; CDR3aa: CASSYGGGYTF; d_gene: .; j_gene: TRBJ1-2; v_gene: TRBV6-5; abundance: .
CDR3nt: TGTGCCACCAGCAGACCGCAGGGTGAAAAGACCCAGTACTTC; CDR3aa: CATSRPQGEKTQYF; d_gene: .; j_gene: TRBJ2-5; v_gene: TRBV15; abundance: .
CDR3nt: TGTGCCAGCAGCGTAGCTACCAGGGAGGCCCCATTTCGGCCTGGGGCCAACGTCCTGACTTTC; CDR3aa: CASSVATREAPFRPGANVLTF; d_gene: .; j_gene: TRBJ2-6; v_gene: TRBV9; abundance: .
CDR3nt: TGTGCCAGCAGCTTCGGGGGACAGGGGTTTTCCGGGGAGCTGTTTTTT; CDR3aa: CASSFGGQGFSGELFF; d_gene: TRBD1; j_gene: TRBJ2-2; v_gene: TRBV7-8; abundance: .
CDR3nt: TGTGCCAGCAGCTTATCCTTCTCGGACACCATATATTTT; CDR3aa: CASSLSFSDTIYF; d_gene: .; j_gene: TRBJ1-3; v_gene: TRBV7-2; abundance: .
CDR3nt: TGTGCCAGCAGCGAAGACATAAGTCACTCGTATGGCTACACCTTC; CDR3aa: CASSEDISHSYGYTF; d_gene: .; j_gene: TRBJ1-2; v_gene: TRBV14; abundance: .
CDR3nt: TGTGCCAGCAGCTTAGTCAGGGGGCTAACTACCCACGAGCAGTACTTC; CDR3aa: CASSLVRGLTTHEQYF; d_gene: TRBD1; j_gene: TRBJ2-7; v_gene: TRBV11-2; abundance: .
CDR3nt: TGTGCCAGCAGTGGGGGACAGAGCTACGAGCAGTACTTC; CDR3aa: CASSGGQSYEQYF; d_gene: TRBD1; j_gene: TRBJ2-7; v_gene: TRBV2; abundance: .
CDR3nt: TGCGCCAGCAGCCAATCCCCCGGAATCGGGTCCTACGAGCAGTACTTC; CDR3aa: CASSQSPGIGSYEQYF; d_gene: .; j_gene: TRBJ2-7; v_gene: TRBV4-1; abundance: .
CDR3nt: TGTGCCTGGCGTGCTTCGAACACCGGGGAGCTGTTTTTT; CDR3aa: CAWRASNTGELFF; d_gene: .; j_gene: TRBJ2-2; v_gene: TRBV30; abundance: .
CDR3nt: TGCGCCAGCAGCCAGAGAGCTCGGGAGAACACTGAAGCTTTCTTT; CDR3aa: CASSQRARENTEAFF; d_gene: .; j_gene: TRBJ1-1; v_gene: TRBV5-1; abundance: .
CDR3nt: TGCGCCAGCAGCCAAGATATCATTCGGGGGAGCACTGAAGCTTTCTTT; CDR3aa: CASSQDIIRGSTEAFF; d_gene: .; j_gene: TRBJ1-1; v_gene: TRBV4-3; abundance: .
CDR3nt: TGTGCCAGCAGCTTTAATGGGCGAGAGACCCAGTACTTC; CDR3aa: CASSFNGRETQYF; d_gene: .; j_gene: TRBJ2-5; v_gene: TRBV7-9; abundance: once
CDR3nt: TGTGCCAGTAGCTCCCCCGGACTAGCCGGCTCCTACGAGCAGTACTTC; CDR3aa: CASSSPGLAGSYEQYF; d_gene: TRBD2; j_gene: TRBJ2-7; v_gene: TRBV19; abundance: .
CDR3nt: TGTGCCAGCTCACCCCCCTCCGTAGCGAACACTGAAGCTTTCTTT; CDR3aa: CASSPPSVANTEAFF; d_gene: .; j_gene: TRBJ1-1; v_gene: TRBV18; abundance: .
CDR3nt: TGTGCCAGCAGCTCAGGACAGGGCCCGACCTACGAGCAGTACTTC; CDR3aa: CASSSGQGPTYEQYF; d_gene: TRBD1; j_gene: TRBJ2-7; v_gene: TRBV5-5; abundance: .
CDR3nt: TGTGCCAGCAGTTCCGGCCGGGACAGCTCTGGGGCCAACGTCCTGACTTTC; CDR3aa: CASSSGRDSSGANVLTF; d_gene: TRBD1; j_gene: TRBJ2-6; v_gene: TRBV27; abundance: .
CDR3nt: TGCGCCAGCAGCTTGGCCCCCGCAGGGATGAACACTGAAGCTTTCTTT; CDR3aa: CASSLAPAGMNTEAFF; d_gene: .; j_gene: TRBJ1-1; v_gene: TRBV5-1; abundance: .
CDR3nt: TGCGCCAGCAGTGGGACTAGCCTTCTCTCCTACAATGAGCAGTTCTTC; CDR3aa: CASSGTSLLSYNEQFF; d_gene: TRBD2; j_gene: TRBJ2-1; v_gene: TRBV10-1; abundance: .
CDR3nt: TGTGCCAGCAGCGCCCGCGCAGCAGGGGTGACCTACAATGAGCAGTTCTTC; CDR3aa: CASSARAAGVTYNEQFF; d_gene: .; j_gene: TRBJ2-1; v_gene: TRBV7-7; abundance: .
CDR3nt: TGTGCCCGGGGAGGACAGGGGGCGCAGGGCTACACCTTC; CDR3aa: CARGGQGAQGYTF; d_gene: .; j_gene: TRBJ1-2; v_gene: TRBV21-1; abundance: .
CDR3nt: TGTGCCAGTAGATTGACTAGCGGGATATACGAGCAGTACTTC; CDR3aa: CASRLTSGIYEQYF; d_gene: TRBD2; j_gene: TRBJ2-7; v_gene: TRBV19; abundance: once
CDR3nt: TGTGCCAGCAGCTGGAGCGGGAGGGCCGAAGAGACCCAGTACTTC; CDR3aa: CASSWSGRAEETQYF; d_gene: TRBD2; j_gene: TRBJ2-5; v_gene: TRBV9; abundance: .
CDR3nt: TGTGCCAGCAGCTTACAACAGGGGAACACCGGGGAGCTGTTTTTT; CDR3aa: CASSLQQGNTGELFF; d_gene: .; j_gene: TRBJ2-2; v_gene: TRBV11-2; abundance: .
CDR3nt: TGTGCCAGCACCGCAAGCTGGAATGAGCAGTTCTTC; CDR3aa: CASTASWNEQFF; d_gene: .; j_gene: TRBJ2-1; v_gene: TRBV6-5; abundance: .
CDR3nt: TGTGCCGGCACCACCACTAGCAGAAAAAACACCGGGGAGCTGTTTTTT; CDR3aa: CAGTTTSRKNTGELFF; d_gene: .; j_gene: TRBJ2-2; v_gene: TRBV30; abundance: .
CDR3nt: TGTGCCAGCAGCGAAGAGACCCAGTACTTC; CDR3aa: CASSEETQYF; d_gene: .; j_gene: TRBJ2-5; v_gene: TRBV25-1; abundance: .
CDR3nt: TGTGCCAGCAGCCAAGGATTTCAGGGGGCTGAGCAGTTCTTC; CDR3aa: CASSQGFQGAEQFF; d_gene: TRBD1; j_gene: TRBJ2-1; v_gene: TRBV16; abundance: .
CDR3nt: TGTGCCAGCCGCGGGCTAGCCTTAACTGGGAGCACAGATACGCAGTATTTT; CDR3aa: CASRGLALTGSTDTQYF; d_gene: .; j_gene: TRBJ2-3; v_gene: TRBV2; abundance: .
CDR3nt: TGCAGCGTTGACCCTAGCACAGATACGCAGTATTTT; CDR3aa: CSVDPSTDTQYF; d_gene: .; j_gene: TRBJ2-3; v_gene: TRBV29-1; abundance: .
CDR3nt: TGTGCCAGCAGACAGACTAGCACAGATACGCAGTATTTT; CDR3aa: CASRQTSTDTQYF; d_gene: .; j_gene: TRBJ2-3; v_gene: TRBV19; abundance: few
CDR3nt: TGTGCCAGCAGTGTGAGGACAGGGGGCAGGGCTAGCGGGAGAGATTACGAGCAGTACTTC; CDR3aa: CASSVRTGGRASGRDYEQYF; d_gene: .; j_gene: TRBJ2-7; v_gene: TRBV6-1; abundance: .
CDR3nt: TGTGCCAGCAGCTTAGTCGGACAGCTTGGAAACACCATATATTTT; CDR3aa: CASSLVGQLGNTIYF; d_gene: .; j_gene: TRBJ1-3; v_gene: TRBV7-9; abundance: .
CDR3nt: TGTGCCAGCAGCCAGGGACTAGCGGAGACCTCCTACGAGCAGTACTTC; CDR3aa: CASSQGLAETSYEQYF; d_gene: TRBD2; j_gene: TRBJ2-7; v_gene: TRBV7-9; abundance: .
CDR3nt: TGCGCCAGCAGCCAAGAAGAGGGGGCGCGAGGCTACACCTTC; CDR3aa: CASSQEEGARGYTF; d_gene: TRBD1; j_gene: TRBJ1-2; v_gene: TRBV4-1; abundance: .
CDR3nt: TGTGCCAGCAGCCCCGGACAGGGATATAACTATGGCTACACCTTC; CDR3aa: CASSPGQGYNYGYTF; d_gene: TRBD1; j_gene: TRBJ1-2; v_gene: TRBV7-2; abundance: .
CDR3nt: TGTGCCAGCAGCTCCACCGGTGGGGGGGAAGCTTTCTTT; CDR3aa: CASSSTGGGEAFF; d_gene: .; j_gene: TRBJ1-1; v_gene: TRBV9; abundance: .
CDR3nt: TGCGCCAGCAGCCAAGCCGGGACTACCCCCATTAATGAGCAGTTCTTC; CDR3aa: CASSQAGTTPINEQFF; d_gene: TRBD2; j_gene: TRBJ2-1; v_gene: TRBV4-1; abundance: .
CDR3nt: TGCGCCAGCAGCGCAAATCCGGGACACACCTATGGCTACACCTTC; CDR3aa: CASSANPGHTYGYTF; d_gene: .; j_gene: TRBJ1-2; v_gene: TRBV5-1; abundance: many